Listed below are T cell receptor beta chains from one sample, sequenced in a study of shared clonotypes between healthy human individuals. Clones were read by immunoSEQ multiplex PCR, and TCRdb kept only the in-frame ones, dropping some. This sample has 950,000 to 1,100,000 clones; approximately 70% occur once, and the top ten carry about 1.5%. The sequenced material came from memory CD4+ T cells sorted from blood. The origin of the receptors is a man between 18 and 35 years old in good health. Both conserved end residues are part of each CDR3. A D gene is named only where the DNA matches it firmly. Size is omitted from some rows. Given values are once, few, many or a class for expanded clones.

d_call	clone_size	v_call	j_call	cdr3_aa	cdr3_nt
TRBD1	NA	TRBV19	TRBJ1-5	CASSMADRVSNQPQHF	TGTGCCAGTAGTATGGCGGACAGGGTAAGCAATCAGCCCCAGCATTTT
NA	once	TRBV2	TRBJ2-1	CASGRQGRDEQFF	TGTGCCAGCGGGAGGCAGGGTAGGGATGAGCAGTTCTTC
NA	NA	TRBV11-3	TRBJ2-3	CASSSRDGGLDTQYF	TGTGCCAGCAGCTCCCGGGACGGGGGTTTAGATACGCAGTATTTT
TRBD1	NA	TRBV6-5	TRBJ2-7	CASSRQGARYEQYF	TGTGCCAGCAGTCGACAGGGGGCGCGGTACGAGCAGTACTTC
TRBD2	NA	TRBV7-2	TRBJ2-3	CASSSGLAGGTDTQYF	TGTGCCAGCAGCTCTGGACTAGCGGGGGGTACAGATACGCAGTATTTT
NA	NA	TRBV5-1	TRBJ2-6	CASSLVPTEANVLTF	TGCGCCAGCAGCTTGGTACCCACCGAAGCCAACGTCCTGACTTTC
TRBD1	NA	TRBV6-1	TRBJ1-6	CASSESGRGRSPLHF	TGTGCCAGCTCAGAGAGTGGCAGGGGGCGCTCACCCCTCCACTTT
NA	NA	TRBV18	TRBJ2-5	CASSRSQGIETQYF	TGTGCCAGCTCAAGATCACAGGGAATTGAGACCCAGTACTTC
NA	few	TRBV7-7	TRBJ2-2	CASSQTHSGGELFF	TGTGCTAGCAGCCAAACTCACTCCGGAGGGGAGCTGTTTTTT
TRBD1	NA	TRBV4-1	TRBJ2-2	CASSRRQGITYTGELFF	TGCGCCAGCAGCCGCCGACAGGGAATTACTTACACCGGGGAGCTGTTTTTT
TRBD1	NA	TRBV11-2	TRBJ2-1	CASSWADRGANEQFF	TGTGCCAGCAGCTGGGCGGACAGGGGGGCCAATGAGCAGTTCTTC
TRBD1	NA	TRBV4-3	TRBJ2-3	CASSQGYRGRTDTQYF	TGCGCCAGCAGCCAGGGATACAGGGGGCGTACAGATACGCAGTATTTT
NA	NA	TRBV5-6	TRBJ2-5	CASSFRAPPETQYF	TGTGCCAGCAGCTTTCGGGCTCCACCGGAGACCCAGTACTTC
NA	once	TRBV19	TRBJ2-6	CASSRERTGANVLTF	TGTGCCAGTAGCAGGGAGAGGACTGGGGCCAACGTCCTGACTTTC
NA	NA	TRBV6-5	TRBJ2-3	CASTQRFTGDTQYF	TGTGCCAGCACCCAGAGGTTCACAGGGGATACGCAGTATTTT
TRBD1	NA	TRBV7-9	TRBJ2-7	CASSLGPGGYEQYF	TGTGCCAGCAGCTTAGGTCCAGGGGGTTACGAGCAGTACTTC
NA	NA	TRBV7-2	TRBJ2-7	CASSSRPGLLLIEQYF	TGTGCCAGCAGCTCTAGACCGGGGCTTTTACTTATCGAGCAGTACTTC
NA	once	TRBV6-1	TRBJ2-5	CASSGQGEGTQYF	TGTGCCAGCAGTGGGCAGGGTGAAGGGACCCAGTACTTC
TRBD1	NA	TRBV5-5	TRBJ1-1	CASSLGQGPLNTEAFF	TGTGCCAGCAGCTTGGGACAGGGACCTCTGAACACTGAAGCTTTCTTT
NA	once	TRBV6-5	TRBJ2-1	CASSRTENNEQFF	TGTGCCAGCAGCCGGACAGAGAATAATGAGCAGTTCTTC
NA	NA	TRBV5-6	TRBJ1-1	CASSFFTVMNTEAFF	TGTGCCAGCAGCTTTTTTACGGTTATGAACACTGAAGCTTTCTTT
NA	NA	TRBV19	TRBJ2-2	CASSARTVRPRTGELFF	TGTGCCAGTAGTGCTCGGACAGTCCGACCCCGGACCGGGGAGCTGTTTTTT
NA	NA	TRBV5-1	TRBJ1-1	CASSRTSAAFVEAFF	TGCGCCAGCAGCCGGACGAGTGCCGCCTTTGTTGAAGCTTTCTTT
NA	once	TRBV7-2	TRBJ2-3	CASSLYRARGHF	TGTGCCAGCAGCTTATACAGGGCCCGAGGGCATTTT
TRBD2	NA	TRBV14	TRBJ2-1	CASSQGAGAVFNSYNEQFF	TGTGCCAGCAGCCAGGGAGCGGGGGCCGTCTTCAACTCCTACAATGAGCAGTTCTTC
TRBD1	NA	TRBV29-1	TRBJ1-2	CSVGRLQGGYGYTF	TGCAGCGTTGGCCGCCTCCAGGGGGGCTATGGCTACACCTTC
NA	NA	TRBV30	TRBJ1-2	CASPAAARHGYTF	TGTGCCTCCCCGGCGGCGGCGCGCCATGGCTACACCTTC
NA	NA	TRBV6-5	TRBJ1-2	CASSYSGTLAGYGYTF	TGTGCCAGCAGTTACTCGGGGACACTGGCGGGCTATGGCTACACCTTC
NA	NA	TRBV25-1	TRBJ2-7	CASSEVGTRSYEQYF	TGTGCCAGCAGTGAGGTGGGCACCCGCTCCTACGAGCAGTACTTC
NA	few	TRBV7-9	TRBJ1-4	CASSPDTKLFF	TGTGCCAGCAGCCCCGACACAAAACTGTTTTTT
NA	NA	TRBV2	TRBJ1-4	CASSAGTDNEKLFF	TGTGCCAGCAGCGCCGGGACGGATAATGAAAAACTGTTTTTT
TRBD1	NA	TRBV7-6	TRBJ1-5	CASSSDRGRQPQHF	TGTGCCAGCAGCTCCGACAGGGGACGTCAGCCCCAGCATTTT
TRBD1	few	TRBV19	TRBJ1-1	CASRTGGYRSGTEAFF	TGTGCCAGCCGAACAGGGGGTTATCGTTCGGGTACTGAAGCTTTCTTT
NA	NA	TRBV27	TRBJ1-5	CASSFSYSGNQPQHF	TGTGCCAGCAGTTTCAGTTATTCTGGCAATCAGCCCCAGCATTTT
TRBD2	NA	TRBV11-2	TRBJ2-7	CASSFGTSGIPEQYF	TGTGCCAGCAGCTTTGGGACTAGCGGGATTCCCGAGCAGTACTTC
TRBD2	NA	TRBV19	TRBJ2-3	CASSGTSGSTDTQYF	TGTGCCAGTAGTGGGACTAGCGGAAGCACAGATACGCAGTATTTT
TRBD1	few	TRBV6-6	TRBJ2-1	CASSSRTGNYNEQFF	TGTGCCAGCAGTTCCCGGACAGGGAACTACAATGAGCAGTTCTTC
TRBD2	NA	TRBV30	TRBJ2-7	CAWSRASGRPPYEQYF	TGTGCCTGGAGCCGAGCTAGCGGGAGGCCTCCCTACGAGCAGTACTTC
NA	many	TRBV27	TRBJ2-2	CASSFRSMGYGELFF	TGTGCCAGCAGTTTCAGGAGCATGGGGTACGGGGAGCTGTTTTTT
NA	NA	TRBV6-1	TRBJ1-1	CASSEVWTEAFF	TGTGCCAGCAGTGAAGTGTGGACTGAAGCTTTCTTT
NA	NA	TRBV19	TRBJ1-1	CASSIPRNEAFF	TGTGCCAGTAGTATTCCTAGAAATGAAGCTTTCTTT
NA	NA	TRBV7-9	TRBJ1-2	CASSSQQGHGYTF	TGTGCCAGCAGCTCACAACAGGGCCATGGCTACACCTTC
NA	NA	TRBV18	TRBJ2-5	CASSQRAGAQETQYF	TGTGCCAGCTCCCAACGGGCGGGTGCCCAAGAGACCCAGTACTTC
TRBD1	NA	TRBV6-1	TRBJ2-3	CASSEAVGQGVTDTQYF	TGTGCCAGCAGTGAAGCGGTGGGACAGGGTGTAACAGATACGCAGTATTTT
NA	NA	TRBV30	TRBJ1-2	CAWSVKGVGGYTF	TGTGCCTGGAGTGTAAAGGGGGTTGGCGGCTACACCTTC
NA	NA	TRBV7-2	TRBJ2-5	CASSPHAAAVQETQYF	TGTGCCAGCAGCCCCCACGCGGCAGCCGTCCAAGAGACCCAGTACTTC
NA	NA	TRBV5-6	TRBJ1-2	CASYYLAGGDYGYTF	TGTGCCAGCTATTACCTGGCTGGGGGGGACTATGGCTACACCTTC
NA	NA	TRBV7-2	TRBJ2-5	CASSSPGGGETQYF	TGTGCCAGCAGCTCTCCAGGGGGAGGAGAGACCCAGTACTTC
NA	NA	TRBV9	TRBJ2-5	CASSYWVGETQYF	TGTGCCAGCAGCTATTGGGTTGGCGAGACCCAGTACTTC
NA	NA	TRBV6-1	TRBJ1-5	CASSEQRDQPQHF	TGTGCCAGCAGTGAACAGAGGGATCAGCCCCAGCATTTT
TRBD2	NA	TRBV4-1	TRBJ2-3	CASSQETRRLARTDTQYF	TGCGCCAGCAGCCAAGAAACTAGGAGACTAGCGCGCACAGATACGCAGTATTTT
NA	NA	TRBV13	TRBJ2-1	CASSLAPGGYNEQFF	TGTGCCAGCAGCTTAGCCCCCGGTGGGTACAATGAGCAGTTCTTC
NA	NA	TRBV9	TRBJ2-3	CASSVEGARTDTQYF	TGTGCCAGCAGCGTAGAAGGGGCTCGCACAGATACGCAGTATTTT
NA	NA	TRBV7-2	TRBJ1-3	CASSLARRGAGNTIYF	TGTGCCAGCAGCTTAGCTAGACGGGGGGCTGGAAACACCATATATTTT
NA	NA	TRBV9	TRBJ1-5	CASSVGSSSNQPQHF	TGTGCCAGCAGCGTAGGTTCGAGTAGCAATCAGCCCCAGCATTTT